This T cell receptor (beta chain) stems from a study of blood T cell repertoires in COVID-19. V was clipped by 6 bases and J by 5 bases; unmatched bases: 3. CDR3 size: 13 residues. CDR1 is SNHLY, CDR2 FYNNEI, per germline. TCRdb's table, derived via immunoSEQ multiplex PCR, lists solely in-frame clones and lacks some. The sample has about 50,000 clones; 83% are singletons. The sample taken for sequencing was peripheral blood. This clonotype originated in a man aged 40-49 years with acute or convalescent COVID-19. V is TRBV2 and J is TRBJ2-1; 8 bases are shared with TRBD2. As DNA, the CDR3 is TGTGCCAGCAGCGGACTAGCAGACAATGAGCAGTTCTTC. It codes for CASSGLADNEQFF.